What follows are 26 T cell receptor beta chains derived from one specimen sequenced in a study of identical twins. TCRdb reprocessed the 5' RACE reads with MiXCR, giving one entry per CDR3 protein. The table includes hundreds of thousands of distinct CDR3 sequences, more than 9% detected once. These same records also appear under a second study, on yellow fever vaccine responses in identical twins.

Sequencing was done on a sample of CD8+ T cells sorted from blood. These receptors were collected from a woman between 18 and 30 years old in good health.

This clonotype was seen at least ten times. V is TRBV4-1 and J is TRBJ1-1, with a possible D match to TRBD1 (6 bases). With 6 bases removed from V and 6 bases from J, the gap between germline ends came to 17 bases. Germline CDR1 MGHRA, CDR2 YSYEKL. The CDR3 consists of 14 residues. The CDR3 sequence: CASSRDTYYPEAFF. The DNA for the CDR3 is TGCGCCAGCAGTCGGGACACCTATTACCCTGAAGCTTTCTTT.

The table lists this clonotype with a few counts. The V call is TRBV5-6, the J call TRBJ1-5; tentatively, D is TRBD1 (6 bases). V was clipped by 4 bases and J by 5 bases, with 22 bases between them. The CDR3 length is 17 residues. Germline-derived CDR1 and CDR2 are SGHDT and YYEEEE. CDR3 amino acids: CASSTYRDGRQDQPQHF. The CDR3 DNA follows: TGTGCCAGCAGCACCTACAGGGACGGTCGGCAAGATCAGCCCCAGCATTTT.

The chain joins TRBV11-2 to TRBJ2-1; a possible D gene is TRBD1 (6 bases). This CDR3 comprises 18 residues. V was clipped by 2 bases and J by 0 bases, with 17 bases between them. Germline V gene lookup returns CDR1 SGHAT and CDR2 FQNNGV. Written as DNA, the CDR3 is TGTGCCAGCAGCTTAAACTACGGACAGCCCAGCTCCTACAATGAGCAGTTCTTC. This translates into CASSLNYGQPSSYNEQFF.

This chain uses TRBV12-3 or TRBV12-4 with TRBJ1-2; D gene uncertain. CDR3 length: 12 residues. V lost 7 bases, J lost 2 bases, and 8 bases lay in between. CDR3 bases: TGTGCCAGCATTGCGGGCAACTATGGCTACACCTTC. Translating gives CASIAGNYGYTF.

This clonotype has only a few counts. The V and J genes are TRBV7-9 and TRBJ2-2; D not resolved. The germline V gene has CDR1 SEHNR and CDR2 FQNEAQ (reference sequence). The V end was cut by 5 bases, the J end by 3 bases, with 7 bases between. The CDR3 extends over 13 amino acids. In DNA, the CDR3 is TGTGCCAGCAGCACCTCCTACACCGGGGAGCTGTTTTTT. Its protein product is CASSTSYTGELFF.

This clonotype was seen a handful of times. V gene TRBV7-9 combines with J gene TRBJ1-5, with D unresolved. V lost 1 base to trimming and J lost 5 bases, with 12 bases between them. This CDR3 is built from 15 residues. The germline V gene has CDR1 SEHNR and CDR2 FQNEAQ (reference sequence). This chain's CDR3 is CASSLDGVIHQPQHF. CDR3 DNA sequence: TGTGCCAGCAGCTTAGACGGGGTGATCCATCAGCCCCAGCATTTT.

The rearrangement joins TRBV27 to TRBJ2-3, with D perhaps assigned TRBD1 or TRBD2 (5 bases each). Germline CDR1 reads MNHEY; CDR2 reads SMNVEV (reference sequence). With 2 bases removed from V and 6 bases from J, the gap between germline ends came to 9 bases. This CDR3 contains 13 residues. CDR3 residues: CASSLPGRDTQYF. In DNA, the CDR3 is TGTGCCAGCAGTTTACCGGGGCGGGATACGCAGTATTTT.

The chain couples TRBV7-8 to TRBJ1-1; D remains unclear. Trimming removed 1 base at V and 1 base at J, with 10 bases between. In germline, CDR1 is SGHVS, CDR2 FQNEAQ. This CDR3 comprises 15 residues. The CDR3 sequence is CASSLGGVRNTEAFF. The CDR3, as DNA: TGTGCCAGCAGCTTAGGGGGTGTTAGGAACACTGAAGCTTTCTTT. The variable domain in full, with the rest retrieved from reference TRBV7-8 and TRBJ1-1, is GAGVSQSPRYKVAKRGQDVALRCDPISGHVSLFWYQQALGQGPEFLTYFQNEAQLDKSGLPSDRFFAERPEGSVSTLKIQRTQQEDSAVYLCASSLGGVRNTEAFFGQGTRLTVV.

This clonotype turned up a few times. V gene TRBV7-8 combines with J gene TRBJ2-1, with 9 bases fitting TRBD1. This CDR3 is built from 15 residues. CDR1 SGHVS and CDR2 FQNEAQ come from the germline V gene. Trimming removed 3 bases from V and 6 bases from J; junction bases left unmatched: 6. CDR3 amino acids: CASSFRTGDGNEQFF. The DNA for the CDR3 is TGTGCCAGCAGCTTTCGGACAGGGGATGGCAATGAGCAGTTCTTC.

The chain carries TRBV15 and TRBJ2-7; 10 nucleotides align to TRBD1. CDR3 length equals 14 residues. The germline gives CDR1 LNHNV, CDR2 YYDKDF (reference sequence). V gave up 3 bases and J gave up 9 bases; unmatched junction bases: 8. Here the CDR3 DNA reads TGTGCCACCAGCAGGGACAGGGGGATTGAATCGCAGTACGTC. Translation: CATSRDRGIESQYV.

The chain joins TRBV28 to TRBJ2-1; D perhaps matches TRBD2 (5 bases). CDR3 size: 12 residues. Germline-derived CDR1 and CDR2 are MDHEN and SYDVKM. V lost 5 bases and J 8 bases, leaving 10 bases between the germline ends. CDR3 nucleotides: TGTGCCAGCAGTACCTCGGGATATGAGCAGTTCTTC. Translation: CASSTSGYEQFF.

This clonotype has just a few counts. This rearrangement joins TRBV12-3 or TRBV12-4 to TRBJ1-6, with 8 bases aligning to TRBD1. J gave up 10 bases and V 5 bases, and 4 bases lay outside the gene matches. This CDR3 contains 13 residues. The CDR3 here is CASSGQGDSPLHF. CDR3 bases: TGTGCCAGCAGTGGACAGGGAGACTCACCCCTCCACTTT.

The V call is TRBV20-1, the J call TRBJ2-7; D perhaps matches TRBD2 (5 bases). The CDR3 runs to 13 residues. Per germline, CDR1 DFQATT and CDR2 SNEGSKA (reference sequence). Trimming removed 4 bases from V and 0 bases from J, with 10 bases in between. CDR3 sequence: CSAKVRDSYEQYV. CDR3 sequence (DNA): TGCAGTGCTAAAGTCCGGGACTCCTACGAGCAGTACGTC.

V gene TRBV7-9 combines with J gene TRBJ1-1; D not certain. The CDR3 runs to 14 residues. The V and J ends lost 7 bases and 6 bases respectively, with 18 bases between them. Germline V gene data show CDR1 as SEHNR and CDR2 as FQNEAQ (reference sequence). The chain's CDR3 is CASTRVESNAEAFF. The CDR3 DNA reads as TGTGCCAGCACCCGAGTGGAGTCCAACGCTGAAGCTTTCTTT.

The CDR3 here is CASSLYRGTDTQYF. The CDR3 DNA reads TGTGCCAGCAGTTTATATCGGGGCACAGATACGCAGTATTTT. The V gene is TRBV28, the J gene TRBJ2-3; D is unresolved. The germline V gene has CDR1 MDHEN and CDR2 SYDVKM. This CDR3 has 14 residues. Trimming removed 1 base at V and 1 base at J, with 6 bases between.

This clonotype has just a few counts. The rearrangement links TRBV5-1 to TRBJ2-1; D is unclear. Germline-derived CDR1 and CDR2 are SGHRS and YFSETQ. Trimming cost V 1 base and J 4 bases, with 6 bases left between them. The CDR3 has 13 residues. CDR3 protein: CASSLKGYNEQFF. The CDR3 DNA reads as TGCGCCAGCAGCTTGAAGGGATACAATGAGCAGTTCTTC. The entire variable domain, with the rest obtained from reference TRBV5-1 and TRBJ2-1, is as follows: KAGVTQTPRYLIKTRGQQVTLSCSPISGHRSVSWYQQTPGQGLQFLFEYFSETQRNKGNFPGRFSGRQFSNSRSEMNVSTLELGDSALYLCASSLKGYNEQFFGPGTRLTVL.

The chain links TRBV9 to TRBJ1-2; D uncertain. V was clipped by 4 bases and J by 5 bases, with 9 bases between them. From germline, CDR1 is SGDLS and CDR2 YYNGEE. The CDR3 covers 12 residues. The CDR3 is CASSTRSYGYTF. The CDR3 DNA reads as TGTGCCAGCAGCACCAGGTCGTATGGCTACACCTTC.

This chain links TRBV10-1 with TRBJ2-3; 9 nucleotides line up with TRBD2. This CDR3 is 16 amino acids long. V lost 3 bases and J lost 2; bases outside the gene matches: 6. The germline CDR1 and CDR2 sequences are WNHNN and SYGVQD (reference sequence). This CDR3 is CASSDLAGQTTDTQYF. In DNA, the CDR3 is TGCGCCAGCAGTGATCTAGCGGGACAGACCACAGATACGCAGTATTTT.

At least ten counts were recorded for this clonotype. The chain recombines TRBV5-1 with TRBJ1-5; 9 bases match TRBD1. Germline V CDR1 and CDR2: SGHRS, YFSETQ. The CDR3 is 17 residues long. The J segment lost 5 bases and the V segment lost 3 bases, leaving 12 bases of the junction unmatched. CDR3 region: CASSSRQGGEQDQPQHF. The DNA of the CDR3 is TGCGCCAGCAGCTCCCGACAGGGGGGCGAACAGGATCAGCCCCAGCATTTT.

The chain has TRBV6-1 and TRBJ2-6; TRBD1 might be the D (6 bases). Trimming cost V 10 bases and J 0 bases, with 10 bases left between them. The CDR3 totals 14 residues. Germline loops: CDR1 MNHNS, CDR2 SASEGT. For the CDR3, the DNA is TGTGCCACCCCAGGGGTCTCTGGGGCCAACGTCCTGACTTTC. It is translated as CATPGVSGANVLTF.

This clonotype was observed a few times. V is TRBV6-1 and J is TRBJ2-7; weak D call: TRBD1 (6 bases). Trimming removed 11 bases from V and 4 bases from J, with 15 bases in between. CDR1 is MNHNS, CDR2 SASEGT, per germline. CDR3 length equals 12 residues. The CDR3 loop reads CAVQGWGYEQYV. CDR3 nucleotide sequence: TGTGCCGTACAGGGCTGGGGGTACGAGCAGTACGTC.

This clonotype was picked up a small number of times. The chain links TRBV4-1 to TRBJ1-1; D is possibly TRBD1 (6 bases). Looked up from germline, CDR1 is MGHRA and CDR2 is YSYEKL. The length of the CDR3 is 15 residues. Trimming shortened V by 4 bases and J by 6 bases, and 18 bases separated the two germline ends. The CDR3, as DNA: TGCGCCAGCAGCCTCTGGGCGGGGGCTGGGGCTGAAGCTTTCTTT. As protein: CASSLWAGAGAEAFF.

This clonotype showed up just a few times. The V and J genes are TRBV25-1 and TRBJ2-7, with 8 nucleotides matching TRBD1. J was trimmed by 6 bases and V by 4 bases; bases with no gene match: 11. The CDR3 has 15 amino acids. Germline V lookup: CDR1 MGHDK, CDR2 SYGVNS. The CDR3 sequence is CASSVPGGPDAEQYF. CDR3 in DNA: TGTGCCAGCAGTGTGCCAGGGGGCCCAGATGCCGAGCAGTACTTC.

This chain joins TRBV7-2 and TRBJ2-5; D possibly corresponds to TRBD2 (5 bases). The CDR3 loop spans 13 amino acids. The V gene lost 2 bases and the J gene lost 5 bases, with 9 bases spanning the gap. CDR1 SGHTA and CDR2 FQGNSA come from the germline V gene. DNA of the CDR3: TGTGCCAGCAGCTTAAGGAGGAGGGAGACCCAGTACTTC. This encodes CASSLRRRETQYF.

The CDR3: CASSQEPSRDTQYF. The CDR3 nucleotides are TGCGCCAGCAGCCAAGAACCCTCCCGGGATACGCAGTATTTT. The chain joins TRBV4-1 to TRBJ2-3; D gene ambiguous. Germline CDR1 is MGHRA and CDR2 is YSYEKL. The ends were cut back, 0 bases at V and 6 bases at J, with 10 bases in the middle. This CDR3 is 14 amino acids long.

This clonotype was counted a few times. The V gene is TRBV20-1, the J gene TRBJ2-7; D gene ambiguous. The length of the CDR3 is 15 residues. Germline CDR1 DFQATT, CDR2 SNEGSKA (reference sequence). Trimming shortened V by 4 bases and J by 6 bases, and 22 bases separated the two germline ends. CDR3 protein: CSATNLDTYSIEQYV. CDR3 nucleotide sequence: TGCAGTGCTACAAACTTAGACACCTACTCTATCGAGCAGTACGTC.